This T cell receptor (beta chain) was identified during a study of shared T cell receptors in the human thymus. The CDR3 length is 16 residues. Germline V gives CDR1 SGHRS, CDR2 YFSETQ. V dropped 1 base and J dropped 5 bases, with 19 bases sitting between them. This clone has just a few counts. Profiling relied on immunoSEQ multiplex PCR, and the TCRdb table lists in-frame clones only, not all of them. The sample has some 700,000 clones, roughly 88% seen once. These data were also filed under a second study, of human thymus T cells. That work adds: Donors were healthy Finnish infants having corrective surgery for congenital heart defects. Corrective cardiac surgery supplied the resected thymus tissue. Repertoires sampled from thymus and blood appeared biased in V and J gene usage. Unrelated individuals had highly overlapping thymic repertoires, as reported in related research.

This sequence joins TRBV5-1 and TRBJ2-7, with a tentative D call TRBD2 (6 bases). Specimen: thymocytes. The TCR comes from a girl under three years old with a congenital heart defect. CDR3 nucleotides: TGCGCCAGCAGCTTGCCATCATCCGGGGGTCGTAACGAGCAGTACTTC. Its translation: CASSLPSSGGRNEQYF.